This entry lists 27 T cell receptor beta chains sequenced from one sample in a study of cytomegalovirus exposure and HLA in healthy donors. Sequencing was performed with immunoSEQ multiplex PCR; in TCRdb, only in-frame clones are kept and a portion is missing. This table has about 220,000 clones, over 80% appearing once. The sequenced sample consisted of PBMCs. The receptors shown here come from a woman aged 25 to 45 in good health and CMV-seropositive.

The CDR3 loop reads CASSTISGTQYF. The CDR3 nucleotides read TGTGCCAGCAGTACGATTTCCGGGACCCAGTACTTC. The rearrangement links TRBV7-2 to TRBJ2-5; D is unresolved. V was cut by 6 bases and J by 7 bases, with 12 bases left in between. Germline V gives CDR1 SGHTA, CDR2 FQGNSA. There are 12 residues in the CDR3.

This chain connects TRBV30 to TRBJ2-7; 8 bases are shared with TRBD1. Germline loops: CDR1 GTSNPN, CDR2 SVGIG (reference sequence). The CDR3 is 17 amino acids. Germline trimming cut 8 bases from V and 0 bases from J; bases unmatched to any gene: 18. CDR3 DNA sequence: TGTGCCACCTCGGCAGGGGGCTTTCTAGATAGCTCCTACGAGCAGTACTTC. It is translated as CATSAGGFLDSSYEQYF. Complete variable domain (other parts from reference TRBV30 and TRBJ2-7): SQTIHQWPATLVQPVGSPLSLECTVEGTSNPNLYWYRQAAGRGLQLLFYSVGIGQISSEVPQNLSASRPQDRQFILSSKKLLLSDSGFYLCATSAGGFLDSSYEQYFGPGTRLTVT.

The V and J genes are TRBV7-8 and TRBJ1-1; 9 bases align to TRBD1. The CDR3 spans 15 residues. Per germline, CDR1 SGHVS and CDR2 FQNEAQ. Trimming cost V 1 base and J 7 bases; bases outside gene matches: 7. As DNA, the CDR3 is TGTGCCAGCAGCTTAGTGCCTGGGGGACAGGGTGAAGCTTTCTTT. It is translated as CASSLVPGGQGEAFF.

The CDR3 region is CASSDSLHGSTEAFF. CDR3 coding DNA: TGTGCCAGCAGCGACTCCCTTCACGGGAGCACTGAAGCTTTCTTT. The chain combines TRBV9 with TRBJ1-1; D is ambiguous. Germline V CDR1 and CDR2: SGDLS, YYNGEE. V gave up 3 bases and J gave up 4 bases, with 16 bases separating them. The length of the CDR3 is 15 residues.

The genes are TRBV29-1 and TRBJ1-2, with 7 bases aligning to TRBD1. V lost 2 bases, J lost 3 bases, and 12 bases stayed unmatched. The CDR3 is made up of 16 amino acids. The V gene's germline CDR1 is SQVTM and CDR2 ANQGSEA. CDR3 protein: CSVEYFEGTVDYGYTF. As DNA, the CDR3 is TGCAGCGTTGAATATTTCGAAGGGACAGTGGACTATGGCTACACCTTC.

This clone was counted ten times or more. The chain links TRBV2 to TRBJ2-7, with TRBD2 matching 12 bases. The J segment lost 0 bases and the V segment lost 4 bases, leaving 10 bases of the junction unmatched. This CDR3 has 18 residues. Germline-derived CDR1 and CDR2 are SNHLY and FYNNEI. CDR3 in amino acids: CASSGSLAGGPLSYEQYF. Written as DNA, the CDR3 is TGTGCCAGCAGTGGGTCACTAGCGGGAGGCCCACTCTCCTACGAGCAGTACTTC.

The chain uses TRBV27 and TRBJ1-5; the D gene is possibly TRBD1 (5 bases). V gave up 3 bases and J gave up 5 bases, with 8 bases separating them. The CDR3 consists of 13 residues. CDR1 MNHEY and CDR2 SMNVEV come from the germline V gene (reference sequence). DNA for the CDR3: TGTGCCAGCAGTTTGGGGGGTTATCAGCCCCAGCATTTT. Protein: CASSLGGYQPQHF.

CDR3 nucleotides: TGTGCCAGCAGCCGCGAGGCAGGGAACTATGGCTACACCTTC. It encodes CASSREAGNYGYTF. This chain connects TRBV13 to TRBJ1-2, with D possibly TRBD1 on 5 matching bases. CDR1 PRHDT and CDR2 FYEKMQ come from the germline V gene (reference sequence). This CDR3 spans 14 amino acids. With 5 bases removed from V and 2 bases from J, the gap between germline ends came to 12 bases.

The CDR3 region has the DNA TGTGCCAGCAGAGACAGGGACCAAGAGACCCAGTACTTC. Amino acid sequence: CASRDRDQETQYF. The chain employs TRBV2 and TRBJ2-5, with 7 nucleotides matching TRBD1. V lost 6 bases and J lost 0; bases outside the gene matches: 1. Germline V gene data show CDR1 as SNHLY and CDR2 as FYNNEI. This CDR3 spans 13 amino acids.

The chain has TRBV7-9 and TRBJ2-7, with D hard to call. The CDR3 spans 12 residues. Germline V gene lookup returns CDR1 SEHNR and CDR2 FQNEAQ (reference sequence). The V and J ends lost 4 bases and 2 bases respectively, with 6 bases between them. The CDR3 DNA is TGTGCCAGCAGCTCGGACCCCTACGAGCAGTACTTC. It yields the protein CASSSDPYEQYF.

Only a few counts were recorded for this clone. The chain joins TRBV7-9 to TRBJ1-1, with D uncertain. The CDR3 runs 14 residues. Trimming left V 5 bases short and J 0 bases short, with 10 bases between. Germline V gene lookup returns CDR1 SEHNR and CDR2 FQNEAQ (reference sequence). The CDR3 region is CASSRAGLNTEAFF. The CDR3, as DNA: TGTGCCAGCAGCCGTGCCGGGCTGAACACTGAAGCTTTCTTT. Using reference TRBV7-9 and TRBJ1-1 for the parts outside the CDR3, the full variable domain is DTGVSQNPRHKITKRGQNVTFRCDPISEHNRLYWYRQTLGQGPEFLTYFQNEAQLEKSRLLSDRFSAERPKGSFSTLEIQRTEQGDSAMYLCASSRAGLNTEAFFGQGTRLTVV.

This clone was seen just once. V gene TRBV20-1 combines with J gene TRBJ1-1; possibly TRBD1 for D (5 bases). The CDR3 consists of 11 residues. The V gene lost 6 bases and the J gene lost 7 bases, with 12 bases spanning the gap. CDR1 and CDR2 from the germline V gene are DFQATT and SNEGSKA (reference sequence). The DNA for the CDR3 is TGCAGTGCGGAAGGGGAGTATGAAGCTTTCTTT. It encodes CSAEGEYEAFF.

V gene TRBV4-1 combines with J gene TRBJ1-2; TRBD1 might be the D (6 bases). From germline, CDR1 is MGHRA and CDR2 YSYEKL. The CDR3 loop spans 13 amino acids. Trimming removed 4 bases from V and 8 bases from J, with 14 bases in between. CDR3 DNA: TGCGCCAGCAGCCGGACAGAAACGGGAGGCTACACCTTC. It translates to CASSRTETGGYTF.

The rearrangement joins TRBV10-3 to TRBJ2-1; D is perhaps TRBD1 or TRBD2 (5 bases each). V shed 5 bases and J shed 5 bases, with 13 bases lying between them. The CDR3 has 14 amino acids. The germline V gene encodes CDR1 ENHRY and CDR2 SYGVKD. The CDR3 region has the DNA TGTGCCATCAGTAGAGGGGCGACGAACAATGAGCAGTTCTTC. Translating gives CAISRGATNNEQFF.

The chain combines TRBV19 with TRBJ1-1; D is unresolved. Germline loops: CDR1 LNHDA, CDR2 SQIVND (reference sequence). V lost 6 bases and J lost 0, with 5 bases in between. The CDR3 spans 12 residues. CDR3 DNA: TGTGCCAGTAGGGGATTGAACACTGAAGCTTTCTTT. This translates into CASRGLNTEAFF.

V gene TRBV4-1 combines with J gene TRBJ2-1; D unresolved. Germline-derived CDR1 and CDR2 are MGHRA and YSYEKL. The CDR3 is 12 residues long. Trimming cost V 0 bases and J 7 bases, with 4 bases left between them. CDR3 residues: CASSQEVNEQFF. CDR3 bases: TGCGCCAGCAGCCAAGAGGTAAATGAGCAGTTCTTC.

The gene calls are TRBV19 and TRBJ1-2; TRBD1 matches at 7 bases. V trimming: 3 bases; J trimming: 5 bases; junction bases outside the gene matches: 6. CDR3 length equals 14 residues. CDR1 and CDR2 from the germline V gene are LNHDA and SQIVND (reference sequence). The CDR3: CASSIVTGEYGYTF. CDR3 DNA sequence: TGTGCCAGTAGTATCGTCACAGGGGAGTATGGCTACACCTTC.

The rearrangement uses TRBV30 and TRBJ2-1; D is undetermined. V dropped 0 bases and J dropped 2 bases, with 8 bases sitting between them. The CDR3 loop spans 14 amino acids. Germline assignment: CDR1 GTSNPN and CDR2 SVGIG (reference sequence). The CDR3 region has the DNA TGTGCCTGGAGTGTTTCGGACGCCTACAATGAGCAGTTCTTC. Translated: CAWSVSDAYNEQFF.

This sequence joins TRBV7-9 and TRBJ1-5, with D hard to call. Germline-derived CDR1 and CDR2 are SEHNR and FQNEAQ (reference sequence). Trimming took 8 bases from V and 2 from J, leaving 16 bases between them. CDR3 length: 15 amino acids. This chain's CDR3 is CASSLSVSGNQPQHF. CDR3 DNA: TGTGCCAGCTCTTTGTCGGTTTCCGGCAATCAGCCCCAGCATTTT.

The rearrangement uses TRBV5-6 and TRBJ1-3; D is undetermined. V lost 3 bases, J lost 2 bases, and 15 bases lay in between. Per germline, CDR1 SGHDT and CDR2 YYEEEE. This CDR3 has 16 residues. CDR3 coding DNA: TGTGCCAGCAGCTATACGGTAGAGGGTACTGGAAACACCATATATTTT. It codes for CASSYTVEGTGNTIYF.

The V and J genes are TRBV7-3 and TRBJ2-2, with D possibly being TRBD1 (6 bases). V dropped 2 bases and J dropped 0 bases, with 7 bases sitting between them. The CDR3 totals 15 residues. The germline gives CDR1 SGHTA, CDR2 FQGTGA. CDR3 protein: CASSLGQPNTGELFF. CDR3 bases: TGTGCCAGCAGCTTAGGACAGCCGAACACCGGGGAGCTGTTTTTT.

This CDR3 reads CASSVGVQGAFF. Here the CDR3 DNA reads TGTGCCAGCAGCGTTGGGGTACAGGGAGCTTTCTTT. V usage is TRBV5-6 and J usage is TRBJ1-1, with a tentative D call TRBD1 (6 bases). This CDR3 comprises 12 residues. The V gene lost 4 bases and the J gene lost 10 bases, with 14 bases spanning the gap. Per the germline V gene, CDR1 is SGHDT and CDR2 is YYEEEE.

The V gene is TRBV6-6, the J gene TRBJ1-5, with D possibly matching TRBD1 (6 bases). Germline V CDR1 and CDR2: MNHNY, SVGAGI (reference sequence). V was trimmed by 0 bases and J by 0 bases, leaving 9 bases between them. CDR3 length equals 16 residues. The CDR3 DNA follows: TGTGCCAGCAGTTACTCCGGGGGGGCTAGCAATCAGCCCCAGCATTTT. Protein: CASSYSGGASNQPQHF.

This clone has just a few counts. CDR3 loop: CASSFGTGSENEQYF. DNA of the CDR3: TGTGCCAGCAGCTTTGGGACAGGGAGTGAGAACGAGCAGTACTTC. The chain has TRBV5-4 and TRBJ2-7, with 9 bases that match TRBD1. The junction had 8 bases not matched to a gene; V was cut back by 2 bases and J by 5 bases. Germline CDR1 reads SGHNT; CDR2 reads YYREEE (reference sequence). There are 15 residues in the CDR3.

This chain uses TRBV28 with TRBJ2-3; D unclear. V was clipped by 8 bases and J by 2 bases, with 14 bases between them. The CDR3 spans 14 residues. The germline gives CDR1 MDHEN, CDR2 SYDVKM. CDR3 nucleotide sequence: TGTGCCAGCGGCCCTAGATCCGTCACAGATACGCAGTATTTT. Translated: CASGPRSVTDTQYF.

The J gene is TRBJ2-1, the V gene TRBV25-1, with 7 bases that match TRBD2. V dropped 2 bases and J dropped 3; count of bases not matched to a gene: 7. The germline V gene encodes CDR1 MGHDK and CDR2 SYGVNS. The CDR3 runs to 16 residues. CDR3 sequence: CASSEGLGGVYNEQFF. CDR3 in DNA: TGTGCCAGCAGTGAAGGCTTGGGAGGGGTCTACAATGAGCAGTTCTTC.

J is TRBJ1-2 and V is TRBV10-3, with D unclear. Per the germline V gene, CDR1 is ENHRY and CDR2 is SYGVKD. The length of the CDR3 is 10 residues. V lost 6 bases to trimming and J lost 8 bases, with 7 bases between them. The CDR3 DNA follows: TGTGCCATCAGCGACGAGGGCTACACCTTC. Amino acids: CAISDEGYTF.